The clone carrying this T cell receptor (beta chain) was observed once. These data originate in a study of blood T cell repertoires in COVID-19. As handled by the study authors: Reference gene primer amplification yielded estimated nucleated cell counts. The assay was immunoSEQ multiplex PCR, and TCRdb's table has in-frame clones only and misses some. The V and J calls and clone size are taken from that table; D and trimming were inferred from the DNA. The sample carries about 180,000 clones, around 83% recorded once. Sequencing was done on a sample of peripheral blood. This sequence was found in a human donor in a cohort sampled during active COVID-19.

The CDR3 region is CASGNGREPYNEQFF. The CDR3 region has the DNA TGTGCCAGCGGTAATGGGCGGGAGCCCTACAATGAGCAGTTCTTC. This chain uses TRBV6-6 with TRBJ2-1, with 7 bases fitting TRBD2. The germline CDR1 and CDR2 sequences are MNHNY and SVGAGI (reference sequence). The V gene end was trimmed by 8 bases and the J gene end by 2 bases; junction bases not matched to a gene: 9. The CDR3 covers 15 residues.